This T cell receptor (beta chain) was identified during a study of shared clonotypes between healthy human individuals. On this clone itself: Antigen unknown.

Authors' methods: In the immunoSEQ data, sequences were junction-only and lacked quality scores, so filtering differed. Data came from immunoSEQ multiplex PCR; TCRdb stores just in-frame clones and leaves some out. Clone size and V and J calls were adopted from that table, with D and trimming inferred from the DNA. The sample records about 710,000 clones, around 78% being singletons. Donors had no recently reported acute infections or vaccinations and were HIV-negative. Each sample came from a Caucasian adult donor living in Nashville, Tennessee. General study results and limits: Researchers sampled only blood; tissue repertoires likely differ.

Sequences were obtained from memory CD4+ T cells sorted from blood. Indicated subset: CD45RA-negative fraction. The TCR sequence derives from a woman aged 25 to 45 in good health.

As DNA, the CDR3 is TGTGCCAGCAATGCACTAGCGTCAGGCTACGAGCAGTACTTC. Protein sequence: CASNALASGYEQYF. This rearrangement joins TRBV2 to TRBJ2-5, with 7 bases identical to TRBD2. The J call is doubtful: the DNA matches TRBJ2-7 better. The CDR3 sequence is 14 residues long. Germline V gene lookup returns CDR1 SNHLY and CDR2 FYNNEI.